This T cell receptor (beta chain) came from a study of T cell responses to AZD1222 COVID-19 vaccine. Whole-study findings and limits: Receipt of two AZD1222 doses was followed by a rise in Spike-specific TCR breadth and depth. Among those given AZD1222, only six were seropositive at baseline. There were mostly white British donors and more females than males, and clonal diversity was possibly underestimated.

Of note for this clone: Its antigen is unidentified.

This CDR3 region has 16 residues. Germline assignment: CDR1 SEHNR and CDR2 FQNEAQ (reference sequence). Trimming left V 5 bases short and J 10 bases short, with 24 bases between. Sequencing used immunoSEQ multiplex PCR; TCRdb keeps in-frame clones, though not all of them. The data hold about 150,000 clones, with about 91% observed a single time. The chain employs TRBV7-9 and TRBJ2-1; D is unresolved. The source was peripheral blood, collected on day 0 of MenACWY control vaccination. The source of this sequence is an adult in good health. The CDR3 coding sequence is TGTGCCAGCAGCCGTAACCCCTACGGCTACACCGGAGAGCAGTTCTTC. As protein: CASSRNPYGYTGEQFF. Filled out from reference TRBV7-9 and TRBJ2-1, the complete variable domain reads DTGVSQNPRHKITKRGQNVTFRCDPISEHNRLYWYRQTLGQGPEFLTYFQNEAQLEKSRLLSDRFSAERPKGSFSTLEIQRTEQGDSAMYLCASSRNPYGYTGEQFFGPGTRLTVL.